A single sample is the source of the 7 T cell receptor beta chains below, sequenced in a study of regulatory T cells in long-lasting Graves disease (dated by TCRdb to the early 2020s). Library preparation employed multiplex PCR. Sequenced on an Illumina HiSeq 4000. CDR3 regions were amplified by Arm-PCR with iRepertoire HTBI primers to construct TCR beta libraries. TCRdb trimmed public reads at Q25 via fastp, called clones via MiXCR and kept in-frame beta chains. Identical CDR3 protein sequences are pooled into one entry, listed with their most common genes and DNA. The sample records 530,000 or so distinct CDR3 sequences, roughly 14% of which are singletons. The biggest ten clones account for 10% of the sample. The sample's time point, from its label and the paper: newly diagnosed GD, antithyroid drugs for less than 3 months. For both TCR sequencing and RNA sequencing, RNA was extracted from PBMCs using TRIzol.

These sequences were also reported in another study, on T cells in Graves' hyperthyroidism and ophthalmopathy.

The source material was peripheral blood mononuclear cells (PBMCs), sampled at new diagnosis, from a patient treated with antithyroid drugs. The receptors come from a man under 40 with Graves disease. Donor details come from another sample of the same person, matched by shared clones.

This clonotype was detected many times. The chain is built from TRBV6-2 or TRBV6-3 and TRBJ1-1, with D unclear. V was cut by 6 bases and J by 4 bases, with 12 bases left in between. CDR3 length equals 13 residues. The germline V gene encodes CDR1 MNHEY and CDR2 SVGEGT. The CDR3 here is CASRLRVITEAFF. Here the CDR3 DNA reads TGTGCCAGCAGATTGAGGGTTATCACTGAAGCTTTCTTT.

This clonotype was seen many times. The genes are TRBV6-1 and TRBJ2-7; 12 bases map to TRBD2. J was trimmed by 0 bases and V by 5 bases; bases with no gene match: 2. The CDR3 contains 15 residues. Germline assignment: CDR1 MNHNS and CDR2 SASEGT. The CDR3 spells CASSKTSGGSYEQYF. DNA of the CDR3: TGTGCCAGCAGTAAGACTAGCGGGGGCTCCTACGAGCAGTACTTC.

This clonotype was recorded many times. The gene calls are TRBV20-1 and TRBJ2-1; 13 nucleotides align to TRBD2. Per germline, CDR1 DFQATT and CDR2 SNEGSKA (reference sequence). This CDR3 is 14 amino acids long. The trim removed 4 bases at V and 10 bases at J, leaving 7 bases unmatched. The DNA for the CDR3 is TGCAGTGCTAAGGGACTAGCGGGATTGGGCGAGCAGTTCTTC. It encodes CSAKGLAGLGEQFF.

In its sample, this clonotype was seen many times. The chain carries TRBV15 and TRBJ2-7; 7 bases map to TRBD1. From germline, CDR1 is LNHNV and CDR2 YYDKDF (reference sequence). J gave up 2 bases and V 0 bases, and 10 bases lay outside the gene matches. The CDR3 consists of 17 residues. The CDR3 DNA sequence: TGTGCCACCAGCAGAGATCCGTCTGGACAGGCCCCCTACGAGCAGTACTTC. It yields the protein CATSRDPSGQAPYEQYF. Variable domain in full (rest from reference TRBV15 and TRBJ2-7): DAMVIQNPRYQVTQFGKPVTLSCSQTLNHNVMYWYQQKSSQAPKLLFHYYDKDFNNEADTPDNFQSRRPNTSFCFLDIRSPGLGDTAMYLCATSRDPSGQAPYEQYFGPGTRLTVT.

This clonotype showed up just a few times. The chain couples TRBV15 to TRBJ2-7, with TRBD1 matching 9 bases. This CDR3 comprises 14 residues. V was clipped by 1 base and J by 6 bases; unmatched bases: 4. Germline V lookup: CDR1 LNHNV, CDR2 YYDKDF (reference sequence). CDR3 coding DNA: TGTGCCACCAGCAGAGCGGGACAGGGCAGCGAGCAGTACTTC. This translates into CATSRAGQGSEQYF. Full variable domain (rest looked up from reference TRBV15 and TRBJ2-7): DAMVIQNPRYQVTQFGKPVTLSCSQTLNHNVMYWYQQKSSQAPKLLFHYYDKDFNNEADTPDNFQSRRPNTSFCFLDIRSPGLGDTAMYLCATSRAGQGSEQYFGPGTRLTVT.

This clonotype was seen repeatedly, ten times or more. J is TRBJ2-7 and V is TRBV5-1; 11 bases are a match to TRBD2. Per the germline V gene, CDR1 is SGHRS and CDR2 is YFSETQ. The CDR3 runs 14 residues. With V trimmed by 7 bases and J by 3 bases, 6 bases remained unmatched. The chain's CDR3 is CASQLGTSGYEQYF. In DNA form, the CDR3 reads TGCGCCAGCCAGCTGGGGACTAGCGGCTACGAGCAGTACTTC.

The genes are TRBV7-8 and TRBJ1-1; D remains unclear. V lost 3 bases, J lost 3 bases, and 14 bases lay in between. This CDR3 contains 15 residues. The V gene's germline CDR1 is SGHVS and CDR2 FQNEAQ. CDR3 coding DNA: TGTGCCAGCAGCTTCTGTGGCGTAGAAGACACTGAAGCTTTCTTT. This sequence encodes CASSFCGVEDTEAFF. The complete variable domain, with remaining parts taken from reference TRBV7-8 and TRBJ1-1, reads GAGVSQSPRYKVAKRGQDVALRCDPISGHVSLFWYQQALGQGPEFLTYFQNEAQLDKSGLPSDRFFAERPEGSVSTLKIQRTQQEDSAVYLCASSFCGVEDTEAFFGQGTRLTVV.